These 21 T cell receptor beta chains originate from one sample sequenced in a study of T cell changes during pregnancy in multiple sclerosis. Measured with immunoSEQ multiplex PCR; TCRdb has only the in-frame clones, and not every one. The sample shows 40,000 to 55,000 clones, about 90% of them seen only once. The material sequenced was CD4+ T cells from peripheral blood mononuclear cells, taken in the third trimester of pregnancy. The receptors were sampled from a female donor with multiple sclerosis, enrolled in a pregnancy study.

The chain has TRBV11-3 and TRBJ1-1; TRBD1 agrees at 7 bases. V trimming: 0 bases; J trimming: 4 bases; junction bases outside the gene matches: 8. CDR1 is SGHNT and CDR2 is YENEEA in the germline V gene. This CDR3 is built from 16 residues. The CDR3 DNA is TGTGCCAGCAGCTTAGATCTGACAGGGTCGGGCACTGAAGCTTTCTTT. Translated, it gives CASSLDLTGSGTEAFF.

This clone was seen a single time. The gene calls are TRBV28 and TRBJ2-3; D unclear. Germline V gene sequence: CDR1 MDHEN, CDR2 SYDVKM. This CDR3 is built from 12 residues. The V and J ends lost 5 bases and 10 bases respectively, with 13 bases between them. The CDR3 region is CASSGELGPQYF. The DNA of the CDR3 is TGTGCCAGCAGTGGTGAGTTGGGCCCGCAGTATTTT.

The chain employs TRBV11-3 and TRBJ2-5, with D unresolved. Germline-derived CDR1 and CDR2 are SGHNT and YENEEA. This CDR3 region has 14 residues. V was clipped by 5 bases and J by 2 bases, with 12 bases between them. CDR3 sequence: CASSAPSRQETQYF. CDR3 nucleotide sequence: TGTGCCAGCAGCGCCCCTTCGCGTCAAGAGACCCAGTACTTC.

This clone was seen more than once but under ten times. V gene TRBV11-2 combines with J gene TRBJ1-4; D ambiguous. Trimming took off 3 bases at V and 4 bases at J, with 6 bases between the two ends. Germline CDR1 SGHAT, CDR2 FQNNGV. The CDR3 runs to 13 residues. CDR3 sequence (DNA): TGTGCCAGCAGCTTCGGGGTTAATGAAAAACTGTTTTTT. Its protein is CASSFGVNEKLFF.

The V call is TRBV5-1, the J call TRBJ1-1, with 8 nucleotides matching TRBD1. The V gene's germline CDR1 is SGHRS and CDR2 YFSETQ. With 0 bases clipped from V and 10 bases from J, the junction kept 5 bases outside the gene matches. The CDR3 runs 13 residues. DNA for the CDR3: TGCGCCAGCAGCTTGGGGCAGGGGGCGCGAGCTTTCTTT. It translates to CASSLGQGARAFF.

In its sample, this clone was seen many times. The chain joins TRBV7-9 to TRBJ2-1; D is perhaps TRBD2 (5 bases). Trimming took off 5 bases at V and 4 bases at J, with 18 bases between the two ends. CDR1 and CDR2 (germline): SEHNR, FQNEAQ (reference sequence). The CDR3 is 16 residues long. In nucleotides, the CDR3 is TGTGCCAGCAGCACAATCCGAGGACTTAAGTACAATGAGCAGTTCTTC. Protein product: CASSTIRGLKYNEQFF.

This clone was seen more than once but under ten times. V is TRBV21-1 and J is TRBJ2-1; TRBD2 is the table's D call, not checked against the DNA. TRBV21-1 is noted as a pseudogene. This CDR3 comprises 16 residues. In DNA form, the CDR3 reads TGTGCCAGGTTCCTTTTTGGAGCGGGAGTGTACAATGAGCAGTTCTTC. Translating it yields CARFLFGAGVYNEQFF.

The V call is TRBV10-3, the J call TRBJ1-1, with no clear D. Trimming shortened V by 1 base and J by 0 bases, and 6 bases separated the two germline ends. The CDR3 has 14 residues. Germline loops: CDR1 ENHRY, CDR2 SYGVKD. The CDR3 is CAISEFPMNTEAFF. DNA of the CDR3: TGTGCCATCAGTGAGTTTCCCATGAACACTGAAGCTTTCTTT.

The chain combines TRBV6-6 with TRBJ2-7; D gene unclear. Trimming took 2 bases from V and 7 from J, leaving 15 bases between them. CDR3 size: 14 residues. Germline V gives CDR1 MNHNY, CDR2 SVGAGI (reference sequence). The CDR3 loop is CASSYGRAQREQYF. The CDR3 nucleotides are TGTGCCAGCAGTTACGGTCGCGCCCAACGGGAGCAGTACTTC.

As regards this clone: A read error may produce the germline difference seen at one junction end. This chain uses TRBV15 with TRBJ2-1; D remains ambiguous. Looked up from germline, CDR1 is LNHNV and CDR2 is YYDKDF (reference sequence). The CDR3 is made up of 13 amino acids. The chain's CDR3 is CATSRDPQMGQFF. CDR3 nucleotides: TGTGCCACCAGCCGAGATCCACAGATGGGTCAGTTCTTC.

The V and J genes are TRBV5-6 and TRBJ2-7; 8 nucleotides line up with TRBD1. Trimming removed 0 bases from V and 4 bases from J; junction bases left unmatched: 6. CDR1 SGHDT and CDR2 YYEEEE come from the germline V gene. The CDR3 loop spans 15 amino acids. This CDR3 reads CASSLVGTGDYEQYF. The CDR3 DNA reads TGTGCCAGCAGCTTGGTCGGGACAGGTGATTACGAGCAGTACTTC.

V gene TRBV7-2 combines with J gene TRBJ2-7, with a tentative D call TRBD1 (5 bases). CDR3 length: 13 residues. Germline V gene data show CDR1 as SGHTA and CDR2 as FQGNSA. Trimming cost V 4 bases and J 7 bases, with 14 bases left between them. Here the CDR3 DNA reads TGTGCCAGCAGCTATATCCCGGCAGGGGAGCAGTACTTC. Its protein is CASSYIPAGEQYF.

The gene calls are TRBV18 and TRBJ2-1, with TRBD1 identical over 11 bases. With V trimmed by 3 bases and J by 7 bases, 2 bases remained unmatched. The CDR3 is 14 residues long. Per the germline V gene, CDR1 is KGHSH and CDR2 is LQKENI. CDR3 in DNA: TGTGCCAGCTCACCGGACAGGGGGCTGAATGAGCAGTTCTTC. Amino acid sequence: CASSPDRGLNEQFF. Full variable domain (remainder filled in from reference TRBV18 and TRBJ2-1): NAGVMQNPRHLVRRRGQEARLRCSPMKGHSHVYWYRQLPEEGLKFMVYLQKENIIDESGMPKERFSAEFPKEGPSILRIQQVVRGDSAAYFCASSPDRGLNEQFFGPGTRLTVL.

This chain joins TRBV30 and TRBJ2-1; 11 bases align to TRBD2. V lost 0 bases to trimming and J lost 8 bases; unmatched junction nucleotides: 9. This CDR3 has 16 residues. Germline CDR1 reads GTSNPN; CDR2 reads SVGIG (reference sequence). In DNA form, the CDR3 reads TGTGCCTGGAGTGTACGAGTTAGCGGGAGGGTCTATGAGCAGTTCTTC. Its protein product is CAWSVRVSGRVYEQFF.

The gene calls are TRBV15 and TRBJ2-1; D possibly corresponds to TRBD2 (6 bases). Trimming took 0 bases from V and 9 from J, leaving 24 bases between them. CDR1 LNHNV and CDR2 YYDKDF come from the germline V gene (reference sequence). The CDR3 has 18 residues. This CDR3 reads CATSRDLLGGSGRGEQFF. CDR3 coding DNA: TGTGCCACCAGCAGAGATCTCCTGGGGGGTAGCGGCCGGGGTGAGCAGTTCTTC.

This rearrangement joins TRBV10-3 to TRBJ2-1, with D tentatively TRBD2 (6 bases). CDR3 length: 14 amino acids. Trimming removed 0 bases from V and 6 bases from J, with 9 bases in between. CDR1 and CDR2 (germline): ENHRY, SYGVKD. DNA of the CDR3: TGTGCCATCAGTGAGTCCGGAGGGGTCAATGAGCAGTTCTTC. Translating it yields CAISESGGVNEQFF.

This chain links TRBV7-9 with TRBJ2-1, with D possibly being TRBD2 (5 bases). The CDR3 covers 16 residues. Germline V CDR1 and CDR2: SEHNR, FQNEAQ (reference sequence). Deletions cut 4 bases from V and 10 bases from J, with 23 bases between. As DNA, the CDR3 is TGTGCCAGCAGCTCTGCTGCTAGCATTGGGGTGGGGGAGCAGTTCTTC. Residues: CASSSAASIGVGEQFF.

V and J are TRBV19 and TRBJ2-2; a possible D gene is TRBD2 (5 bases). V lost 5 bases to trimming and J lost 6 bases, with 7 bases between them. The CDR3 extends over 12 amino acids. Per germline, CDR1 LNHDA and CDR2 SQIVND (reference sequence). CDR3 DNA sequence: TGTGCCAGTAGTTCCGGGGCCGGGGAGCTGTTTTTT. Translating it yields CASSSGAGELFF.

The chain has TRBV6-1 and TRBJ1-1; D is ambiguous. This CDR3 has 15 amino acids. Trimming cost V 1 base and J 1 base, with 10 bases left between them. Germline CDR1 reads MNHNS; CDR2 reads SASEGT. This chain's CDR3 is CASSEVVTRNTEAFF. In DNA form, the CDR3 reads TGTGCCAGCAGTGAAGTGGTCACTAGGAACACTGAAGCTTTCTTT.

This sequence joins TRBV7-2 and TRBJ2-1; 10 bases agree with TRBD2. The germline V gene has CDR1 SGHTA and CDR2 FQGNSA. Unmatched junction bases numbered 15, after V lost 5 bases and J lost 2 bases. The CDR3 length is 19 residues. CDR3 protein: CASSQQPPLLAGPYNEQFF. CDR3 DNA sequence: TGTGCCAGCAGCCAACAACCCCCCCTACTAGCGGGGCCCTACAATGAGCAGTTCTTC. Variable domain in full (rest from reference TRBV7-2 and TRBJ2-1): GAGVSQSPSNKVTEKGKDVELRCDPISGHTALYWYRQSLGQGLEFLIYFQGNSAPDKSGLPSDRFSAERTGGSVSTLTIQRTQQEDSAVYLCASSQQPPLLAGPYNEQFFGPGTRLTVL.

The rearrangement links TRBV6-1 to TRBJ2-1; 8 bases are a match to TRBD1. Germline lookup yields CDR1 MNHNS and CDR2 SASEGT. CDR3 size: 11 residues. With V trimmed by 4 bases and J by 12 bases, 2 bases remained unmatched. The CDR3 here is CASSAGTGQFF. CDR3 DNA: TGTGCCAGCAGTGCCGGGACAGGGCAGTTCTTC.